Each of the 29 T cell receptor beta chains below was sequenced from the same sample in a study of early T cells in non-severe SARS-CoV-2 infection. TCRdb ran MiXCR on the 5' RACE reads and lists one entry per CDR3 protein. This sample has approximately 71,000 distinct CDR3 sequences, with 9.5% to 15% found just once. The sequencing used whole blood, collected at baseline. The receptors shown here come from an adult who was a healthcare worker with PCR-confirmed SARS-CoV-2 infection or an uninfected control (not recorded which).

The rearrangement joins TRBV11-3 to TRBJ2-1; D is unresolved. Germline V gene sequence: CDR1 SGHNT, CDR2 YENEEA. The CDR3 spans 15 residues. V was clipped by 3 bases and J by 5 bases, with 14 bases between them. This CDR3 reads CASSLGSLINNEQFF. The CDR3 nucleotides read TGTGCCAGCAGCTTGGGATCACTGATAAACAATGAGCAGTTCTTC.

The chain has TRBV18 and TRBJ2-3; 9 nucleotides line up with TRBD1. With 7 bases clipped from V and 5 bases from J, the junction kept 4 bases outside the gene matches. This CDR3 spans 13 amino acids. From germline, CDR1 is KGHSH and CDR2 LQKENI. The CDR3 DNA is TGTGCCAGCTTACCGACAGGGGGAGATACGCAGTATTTT. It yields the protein CASLPTGGDTQYF.

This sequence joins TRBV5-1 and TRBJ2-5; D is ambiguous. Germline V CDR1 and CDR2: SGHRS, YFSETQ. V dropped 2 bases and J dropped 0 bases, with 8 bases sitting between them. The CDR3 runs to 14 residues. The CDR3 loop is CASSFQPNQETQYF. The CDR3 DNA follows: TGCGCCAGCAGCTTCCAGCCTAACCAAGAGACCCAGTACTTC.

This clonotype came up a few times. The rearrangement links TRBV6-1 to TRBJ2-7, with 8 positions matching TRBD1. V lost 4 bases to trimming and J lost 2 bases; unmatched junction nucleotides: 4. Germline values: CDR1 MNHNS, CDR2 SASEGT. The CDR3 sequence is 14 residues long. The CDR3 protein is CASSVGQGPYEQYF. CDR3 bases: TGTGCCAGCAGTGTTGGACAGGGCCCCTACGAGCAGTACTTC.

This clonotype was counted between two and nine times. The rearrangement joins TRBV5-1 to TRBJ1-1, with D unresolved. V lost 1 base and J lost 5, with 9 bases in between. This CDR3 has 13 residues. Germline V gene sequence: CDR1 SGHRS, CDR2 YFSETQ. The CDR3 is CASSLMMDTEAFF. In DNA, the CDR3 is TGCGCCAGCAGCTTGATGATGGATACTGAAGCTTTCTTT.

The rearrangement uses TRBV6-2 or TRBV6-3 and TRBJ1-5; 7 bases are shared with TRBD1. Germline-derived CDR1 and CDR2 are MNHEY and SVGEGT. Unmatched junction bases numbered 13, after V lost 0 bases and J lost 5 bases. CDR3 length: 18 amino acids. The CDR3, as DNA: TGTGCCAGCAGTTACTCTCGAATAAGCAACAGGGGCCATCAGCCCCAGCATTTT. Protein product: CASSYSRISNRGHQPQHF.

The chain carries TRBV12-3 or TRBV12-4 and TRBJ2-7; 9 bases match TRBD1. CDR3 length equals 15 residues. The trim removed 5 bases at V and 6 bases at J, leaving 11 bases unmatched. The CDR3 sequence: CASSQRGPTGGEQYF. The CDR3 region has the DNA TGTGCCAGCAGTCAAAGGGGACCGACAGGGGGCGAGCAGTACTTC.

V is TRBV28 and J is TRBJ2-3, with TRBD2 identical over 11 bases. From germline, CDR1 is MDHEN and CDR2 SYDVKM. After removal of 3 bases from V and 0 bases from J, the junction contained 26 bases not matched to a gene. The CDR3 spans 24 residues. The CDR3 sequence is CASSFGRGGRSVLAGAVSTDTQYF. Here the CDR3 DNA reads TGTGCCAGCAGTTTTGGAAGAGGCGGGCGGTCGGTACTAGCGGGGGCCGTTAGCACAGATACGCAGTATTTT.

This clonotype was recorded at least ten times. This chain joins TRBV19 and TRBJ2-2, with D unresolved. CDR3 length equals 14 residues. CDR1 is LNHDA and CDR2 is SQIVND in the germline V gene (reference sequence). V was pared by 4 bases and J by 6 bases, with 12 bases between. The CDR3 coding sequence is TGTGCCAGTAGTACCCCAATAGCCCCCGGGGAGCTGTTTTTT. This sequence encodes CASSTPIAPGELFF.

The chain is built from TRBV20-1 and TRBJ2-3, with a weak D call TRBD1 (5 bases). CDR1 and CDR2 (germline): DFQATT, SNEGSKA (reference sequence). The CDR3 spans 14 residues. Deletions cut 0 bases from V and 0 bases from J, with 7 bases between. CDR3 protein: CSARDQGSTDTQYF. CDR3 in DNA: TGCAGTGCTAGAGATCAGGGAAGCACAGATACGCAGTATTTT.

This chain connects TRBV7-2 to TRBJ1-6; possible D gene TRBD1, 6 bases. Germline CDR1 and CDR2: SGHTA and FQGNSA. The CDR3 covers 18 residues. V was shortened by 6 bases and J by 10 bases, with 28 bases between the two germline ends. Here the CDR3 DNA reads TGTGCCAGCAGACAAATGGGGCCCGGGACATTTGGGCGATCACCCCTCCACTTT. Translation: CASRQMGPGTFGRSPLHF.

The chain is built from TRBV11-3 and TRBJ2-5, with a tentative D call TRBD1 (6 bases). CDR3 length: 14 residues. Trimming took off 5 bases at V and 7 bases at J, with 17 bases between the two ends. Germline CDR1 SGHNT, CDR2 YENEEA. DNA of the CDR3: TGTGCCAGCAGCACTAGAAGGGACACGGCGACCCAGTACTTC. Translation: CASSTRRDTATQYF.

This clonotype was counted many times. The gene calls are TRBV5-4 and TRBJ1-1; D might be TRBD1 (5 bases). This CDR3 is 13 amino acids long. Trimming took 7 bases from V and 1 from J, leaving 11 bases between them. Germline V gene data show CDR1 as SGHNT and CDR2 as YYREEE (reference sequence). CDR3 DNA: TGTGCCAGCTTGGCGGGGGGGAACACTGAAGCTTTCTTT. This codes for CASLAGGNTEAFF. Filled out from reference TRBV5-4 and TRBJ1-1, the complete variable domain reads ETGVTQSPTHLIKTRGQQVTLRCSSQSGHNTVSWYQQALGQGPQFIFQYYREEENGRGNFPPRFSGLQFPNYSSELNVNALELDDSALYLCASLAGGNTEAFFGQGTRLTVV.

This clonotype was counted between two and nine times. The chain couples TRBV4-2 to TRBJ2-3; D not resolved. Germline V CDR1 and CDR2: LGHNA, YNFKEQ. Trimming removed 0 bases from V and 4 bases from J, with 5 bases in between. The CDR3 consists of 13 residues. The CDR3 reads CASSQEWADTQYF. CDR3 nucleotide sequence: TGTGCCAGCAGCCAAGAGTGGGCAGATACGCAGTATTTT.

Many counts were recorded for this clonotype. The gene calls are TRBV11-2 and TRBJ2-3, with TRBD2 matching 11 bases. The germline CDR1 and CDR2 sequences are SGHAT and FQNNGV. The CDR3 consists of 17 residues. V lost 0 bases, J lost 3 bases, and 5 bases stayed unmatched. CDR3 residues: CASSLEPTSGVTDTQYF. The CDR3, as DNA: TGTGCCAGCAGCTTAGAACCGACTAGCGGGGTTACAGATACGCAGTATTTT.

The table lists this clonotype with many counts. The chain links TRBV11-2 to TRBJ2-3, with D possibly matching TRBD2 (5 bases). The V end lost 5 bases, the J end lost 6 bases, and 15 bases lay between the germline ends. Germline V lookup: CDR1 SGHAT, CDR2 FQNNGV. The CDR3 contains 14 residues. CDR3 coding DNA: TGTGCCAGCAGCCCGGACTCGTACCTCGATACGCAGTATTTT. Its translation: CASSPDSYLDTQYF.

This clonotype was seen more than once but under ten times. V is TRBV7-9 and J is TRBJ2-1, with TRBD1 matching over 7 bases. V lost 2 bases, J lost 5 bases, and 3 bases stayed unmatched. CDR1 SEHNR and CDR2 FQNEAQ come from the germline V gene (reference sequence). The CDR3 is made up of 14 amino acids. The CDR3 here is CASSLRDSDNEQFF. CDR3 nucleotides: TGTGCCAGCAGCTTAAGGGACAGTGACAATGAGCAGTTCTTC.

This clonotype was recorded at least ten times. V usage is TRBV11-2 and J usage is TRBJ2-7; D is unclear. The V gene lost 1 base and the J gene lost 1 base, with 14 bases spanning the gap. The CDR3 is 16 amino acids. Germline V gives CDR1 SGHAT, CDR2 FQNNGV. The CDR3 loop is CASSLVGGSLSYEQYF. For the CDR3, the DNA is TGTGCCAGCAGCTTAGTGGGTGGCAGTCTTTCCTACGAGCAGTACTTC. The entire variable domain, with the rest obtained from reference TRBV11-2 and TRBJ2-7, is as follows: EAGVAQSPRYKIIEKRQSVAFWCNPISGHATLYWYQQILGQGPKLLIQFQNNGVVDDSQLPKDRFSAERLKGVDSTLKIQPAKLEDSAVYLCASSLVGGSLSYEQYFGPGTRLTVT.

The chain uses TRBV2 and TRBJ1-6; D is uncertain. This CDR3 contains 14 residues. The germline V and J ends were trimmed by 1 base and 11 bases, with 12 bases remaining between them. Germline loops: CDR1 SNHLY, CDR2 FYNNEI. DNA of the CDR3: TGTGCCAGCAGTGAAGGTCAGCCACGTACACCCCTCCACTTT. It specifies CASSEGQPRTPLHF.

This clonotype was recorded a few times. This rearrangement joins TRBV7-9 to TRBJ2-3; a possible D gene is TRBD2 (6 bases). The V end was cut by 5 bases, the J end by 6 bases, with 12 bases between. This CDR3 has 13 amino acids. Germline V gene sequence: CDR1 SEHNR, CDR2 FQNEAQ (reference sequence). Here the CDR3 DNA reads TGTGCCAGCAGCCTGATGGCGGGGGATACGCAGTATTTT. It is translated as CASSLMAGDTQYF.

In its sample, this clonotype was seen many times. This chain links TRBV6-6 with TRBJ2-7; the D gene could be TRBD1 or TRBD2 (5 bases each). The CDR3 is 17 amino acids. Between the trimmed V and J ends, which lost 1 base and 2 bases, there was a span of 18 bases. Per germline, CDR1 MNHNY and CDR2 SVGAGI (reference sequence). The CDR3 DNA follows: TGTGCCAGCAGTTACTTGGACCGCTCGGTGGGGGCCTACGAGCAGTACTTC. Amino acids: CASSYLDRSVGAYEQYF.

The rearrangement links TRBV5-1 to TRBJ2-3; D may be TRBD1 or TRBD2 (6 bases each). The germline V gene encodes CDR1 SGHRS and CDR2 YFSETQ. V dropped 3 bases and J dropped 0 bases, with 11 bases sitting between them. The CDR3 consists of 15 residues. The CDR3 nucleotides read TGCGCCAGCAGCTCCGGGGGCACTAGCACAGATACGCAGTATTTT. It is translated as CASSSGGTSTDTQYF. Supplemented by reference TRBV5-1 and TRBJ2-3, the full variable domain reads KAGVTQTPRYLIKTRGQQVTLSCSPISGHRSVSWYQQTPGQGLQFLFEYFSETQRNKGNFPGRFSGRQFSNSRSEMNVSTLELGDSALYLCASSSGGTSTDTQYFGPGTRLTVL.

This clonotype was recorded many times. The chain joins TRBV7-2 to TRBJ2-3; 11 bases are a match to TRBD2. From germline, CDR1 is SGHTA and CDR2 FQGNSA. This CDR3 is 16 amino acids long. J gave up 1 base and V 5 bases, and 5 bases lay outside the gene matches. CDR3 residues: CASSNKLAGGTDTQYF. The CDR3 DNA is TGTGCCAGCAGCAACAAACTAGCGGGGGGCACAGATACGCAGTATTTT.

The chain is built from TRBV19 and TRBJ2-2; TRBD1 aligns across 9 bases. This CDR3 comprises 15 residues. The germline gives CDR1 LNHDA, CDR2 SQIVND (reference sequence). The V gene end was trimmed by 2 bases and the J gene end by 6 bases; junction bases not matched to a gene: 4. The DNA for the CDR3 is TGTGCCAGTAGTATAACAGGGGGCCGGGCCGGGGAGCTGTTTTTT. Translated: CASSITGGRAGELFF.

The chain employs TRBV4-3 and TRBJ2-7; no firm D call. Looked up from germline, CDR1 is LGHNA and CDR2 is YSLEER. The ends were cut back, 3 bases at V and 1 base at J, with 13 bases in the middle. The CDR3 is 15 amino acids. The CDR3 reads CASSHLVSPSYEQYF. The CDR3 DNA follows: TGCGCCAGCAGCCATTTGGTCTCACCTTCCTACGAGCAGTACTTC.

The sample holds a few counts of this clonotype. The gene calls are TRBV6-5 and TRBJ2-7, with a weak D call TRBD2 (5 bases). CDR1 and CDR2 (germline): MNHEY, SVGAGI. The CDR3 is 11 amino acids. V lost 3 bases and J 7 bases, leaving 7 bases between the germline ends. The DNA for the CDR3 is TGTGCCAGCAGTTATCAGCGGGAGCAGTACTTC. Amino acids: CASSYQREQYF.

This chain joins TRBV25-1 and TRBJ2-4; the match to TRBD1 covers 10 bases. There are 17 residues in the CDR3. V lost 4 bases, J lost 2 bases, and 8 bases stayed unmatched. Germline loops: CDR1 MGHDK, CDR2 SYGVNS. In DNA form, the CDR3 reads TGTGCCAGCAGTGGCCACAGACAGGGGGCGTCCAAAAACATTCAGTACTTC. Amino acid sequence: CASSGHRQGASKNIQYF.

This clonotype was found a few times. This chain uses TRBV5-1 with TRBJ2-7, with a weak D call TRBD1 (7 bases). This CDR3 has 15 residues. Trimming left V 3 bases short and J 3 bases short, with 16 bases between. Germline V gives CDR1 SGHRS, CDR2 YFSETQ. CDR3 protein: CASSSGGDSLYEQYF. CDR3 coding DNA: TGCGCCAGCAGCTCAGGAGGGGACAGCCTCTACGAGCAGTACTTC.

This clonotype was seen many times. The CDR3 nucleotides read TGCAGCGTTTTAATGGTACGGGGATACGCCAAAAACATTCAGTACTTC. Translated, it gives CSVLMVRGYAKNIQYF. The chain employs TRBV29-1 and TRBJ2-4, with D possibly TRBD2 on 5 matching bases. Trimming left V 5 bases short and J 1 base short, with 18 bases between. The CDR3 has 16 residues. Per germline, CDR1 SQVTM and CDR2 ANQGSEA.